This T cell receptor (beta chain) originates from a study of blood T cell repertoires in COVID-19. Cohort assignment relied on participant-reported clinical history. For recovered donors of Cohort 3, there were two negative PCRs, clearance, or symptom resolution. Trimming took off 7 bases at V and 5 bases at J, with 12 bases between the two ends. From germline, CDR1 is SEHNR and CDR2 FQNEAQ (reference sequence). CDR3 length: 14 amino acids. Original processing notes: Amplification of reference gene primers provided the estimated nucleated cell counts. Generated by immunoSEQ multiplex PCR, the TCRdb table keeps only in-frame clones and is missing some. Clone size and the V and J calls come from that table; the DNA yielded D and trimming. The sample comprises around 300,000 clones, just under 90% of which are singletons, and approximately 1.8% rests with the top ten.

The chain joins TRBV7-9 to TRBJ1-6; D is perhaps TRBD1 (6 bases). The TCR originated in a woman between 55 and 75 years old who had recovered from COVID-19. The sequenced material came from PBMCs or T cells enriched from blood (not recorded which). DNA of the CDR3: TGTGCCAGCACCGGGACATCTGATAATTCACCCCTCCACTTT. Amino acid sequence: CASTGTSDNSPLHF. The full variable domain, in which reference TRBV7-9 and TRBJ1-6 provide the parts outside the CDR3, is DTGVSQNPRHKITKRGQNVTFRCDPISEHNRLYWYRQTLGQGPEFLTYFQNEAQLEKSRLLSDRFSAERPKGSFSTLEIQRTEQGDSAMYLCASTGTSDNSPLHFGNGTRLTVT.